These T cell receptor beta chains were read from a single sample in a study of cytomegalovirus exposure and HLA in healthy donors. The protocol was immunoSEQ multiplex PCR, while the TCRdb copy is restricted to in-frame clones and leaves out a portion. The sample consists of approximately 150,000 clones, 77% of them appearing once. The sequencing sample was made of PBMCs. Receptor source: a female donor in good health and CMV-seronegative. CDR3s include the opening cysteine and the closing phenylalanine or tryptophan. The D gene is left open where the match is weak. The listing skips clone size in some rows; elsewhere it reads once, few, many or a size class.

abundance,v_gene,j_gene,d_gene,CDR3nt,CDR3aa
-,TRBV6-1,TRBJ2-5,-,TGTGCCAGCAGTGAAGCCTTAACCGGCCAAGAGACCCAGTACTTC,CASSEALTGQETQYF
-,TRBV27,TRBJ1-2,-,TGTGCCAGCATCCCCGACGCGGCAAGCTTTAACTATGGCTACCCCTTC,CASIPDAASFNYGYPF
-,TRBV6-5,TRBJ2-1,-,TGTGCCAGCAGTTACTCGAAGGCGGGGACCGAGCAGTTCTTC,CASSYSKAGTEQFF
-,TRBV7-8,TRBJ2-1,TRBD2,TGTGCCAGCAGCTTAAATCCTAGCGGACGCTACAATGAGCAGTTCTTC,CASSLNPSGRYNEQFF
few,TRBV19,TRBJ1-2,TRBD1,TGTGCCAGTAGGGAACACGGGACAGGGTATGGGATAGACTATGGCTACACCTTC,CASREHGTGYGIDYGYTF
-,TRBV7-9,TRBJ1-4,-,TGTTCCAGCAGCTTCGAGGGCCGTGAAAAACTGTTTTTT,CSSSFEGREKLFF
-,TRBV9,TRBJ2-2,TRBD1,TGTGCCAGCAGCCCGCGGGACAGGTCAAGGAACACCGGGGAGCTGTTTTTT,CASSPRDRSRNTGELFF
-,TRBV6-1,TRBJ1-3,-,TGTGCCAGCAGTGAGTTGACCTCAGGTGGAAACACCATATATTTT,CASSELTSGGNTIYF
-,TRBV2,TRBJ2-1,TRBD1,TGTGCCAGCAGGACAGGGGTTGGCCAGTTCTTC,CASRTGVGQFF
-,TRBV6-6,TRBJ1-1,-,TGTGCCAGCAGTTCCAGGGAGAACACTGAAGCTTTCTTT,CASSSRENTEAFF
-,TRBV5-8,TRBJ2-1,-,TGTGCCAGCAGCCCCGGCAGGGTCACCTCCTACAATGAGCAGTTCTTC,CASSPGRVTSYNEQFF
few,TRBV19,TRBJ2-7,TRBD1,TGTGCCACCACGCCGGGACAGGGGGCTTACGAGCAGTACTTC,CATTPGQGAYEQYF
-,TRBV27,TRBJ1-2,-,TGTGCCAGCAGTTTATCGGCAGGGGAGGGTGGCTACACCTTC,CASSLSAGEGGYTF
-,TRBV19,TRBJ2-2,TRBD1,TGTGCCAGTAGACAAGGAACGGGACAGACGAACACCGGGGAGCTGTTTTTT,CASRQGTGQTNTGELFF
-,TRBV19,TRBJ1-1,-,TGTGGCAAATTTAGGGAGGAAAGCACTGAAGCTTTCTTT,CGKFREESTEAFF
-,TRBV18,TRBJ2-1,-,TGTGCCAGCTCACCGAGGGACAATGAGCAGTTCTTC,CASSPRDNEQFF
few,TRBV5-6,TRBJ1-1,-,TGTGCCAGCAGCTTCGTAGGGGGTGAAGCTTTCTTT,CASSFVGGEAFF
-,TRBV19,TRBJ2-7,TRBD1,TGTGCCAGTAGCGGGACAGCGCTTACCTACGAGCAGTACTTC,CASSGTALTYEQYF
-,TRBV9,TRBJ1-3,TRBD1,TGTGCCAGCAGCGCCCACGGCACAGGGGGCGCGGCTGGAAACACCATATATTTT,CASSAHGTGGAAGNTIYF
-,TRBV6-1,TRBJ1-5,TRBD1,TGTGCCAGCAGTGAAAAACCCGGGACAGACTTCAATCAGCCCCAGCATTTT,CASSEKPGTDFNQPQHF
-,TRBV14,TRBJ2-6,-,TGTGCCAGCAGCCAAGTCGGGGGTACTGGGGCCAACGTCCTGACTTTC,CASSQVGGTGANVLTF
-,TRBV12-5,TRBJ1-1,TRBD1,TGTGCTAGTGGTTTGTTACAGGGGTTGAAGAACACTGAAGCTTTCTTT,CASGLLQGLKNTEAFF
few,TRBV5-1,TRBJ1-1,TRBD1,TGCGCCAGCTGCTCAGGGGGAATGGACACTGAAGCTTTCTTT,CASCSGGMDTEAFF
-,TRBV6-1,TRBJ2-3,TRBD1,TGTGCCAGCAGTGAAGTGCAGGGGGCCACAGATACGCAGTATTTT,CASSEVQGATDTQYF
few,TRBV6-1,TRBJ1-1,-,TGTGCCAGCATTGGAAGTCGGGGGAGCACTGAAGCTTTCTTT,CASIGSRGSTEAFF
-,TRBV6-1,TRBJ2-7,-,TGTGCCAGCAAGTTCGGACAGCGAGAGCAGTACTTC,CASKFGQREQYF
-,TRBV29-1,TRBJ2-3,-,TGCAGCGTTGGGACGACTACTCACACAGATACGCAGTATTTT,CSVGTTTHTDTQYF
-,TRBV7-9,TRBJ2-5,-,TGTGCCAGCAGCCGTACAGGGCAAGAGACCCAGTACTTC,CASSRTGQETQYF
-,TRBV6-6,TRBJ2-1,TRBD2,TGTGCCAGCAGCCTAGTAGCGGGAGGGTACAATGAGCAGTTCTTC,CASSLVAGGYNEQFF
-,TRBV5-4,TRBJ1-6,TRBD1,TGTGCCAGCAGCCTCGGACAGGAACAATCACCCCTCCACTTT,CASSLGQEQSPLHF
-,TRBV5-1,TRBJ2-1,TRBD2,TGCGCCAGCAGCTCCGGGACTAGCGGGAGGAGCTCCTACAATGAGCAGTTCTTC,CASSSGTSGRSSYNEQFF
-,TRBV5-1,TRBJ2-7,-,TGCGCCAGCAGCGGGGGACTCCTTGTGGACGAGCAGTACTTC,CASSGGLLVDEQYF
-,TRBV13,TRBJ1-1,TRBD1,TGTGCCAGCAGCTTAGGGGACAGGGAGGCTACTGAAGCTTTCTTT,CASSLGDREATEAFF
-,TRBV6-5,TRBJ2-2,TRBD2,TGTGCCAGCAGCTTAGCGGGGGCTCTGGCCGGGGAGCTGTTTTTT,CASSLAGALAGELFF
-,TRBV14,TRBJ1-3,-,TGTGCCAGCAGCCACGGGGGGAGGCTCTCTGGAAACACCATATATTTT,CASSHGGRLSGNTIYF
-,TRBV10-3,TRBJ1-5,TRBD1,TGTGCCATCAGCGAGGGACAGGAGAGCAATCAGTCCCAGCATTTT,CAISEGQESNQSQHF
few,TRBV2,TRBJ2-7,TRBD2,TGTGCCAGCAGTGATTTCCGGGAGGGCCATGGCGAGCAGTACTTC,CASSDFREGHGEQYF
-,TRBV2,TRBJ2-2,TRBD2,TGTGCCAGCAGCCAGGGGACTAGCGGAAATACGAACACCGGGGAGCTGTTTTTT,CASSQGTSGNTNTGELFF